The 25 T cell receptor beta chains in this list originate from one sample, sequenced in a study of blood T cell repertoires in COVID-19. Libraries were prepared by immunoSEQ multiplex PCR; TCRdb keeps only in-frame clonotypes and omits some of them. The sample has 250,000 to 300,000 clones, less than 85% seen once; the top ten hold less than 6%. Input material: peripheral blood. The source is a man in his sixties who had recovered from COVID-19.

The V and J genes are TRBV15 and TRBJ1-4; 7 bases match TRBD1. The CDR3 is made up of 17 amino acids. In germline, CDR1 is LNHNV, CDR2 YYDKDF (reference sequence). The ends lost 0 bases at V and 3 bases at J; junction bases unmatched: 7. CDR3 sequence reads: CATSRDLSGTANEKLFF. The CDR3 DNA reads as TGTGCCACCAGCAGAGATCTCTCCGGGACAGCTAATGAAAAACTGTTTTTT.

In nucleotides, the CDR3 is TGTGCCAGCAGCCCAGGACAGGGGTCCTACAATGAGCAGTTCTTC. As protein: CASSPGQGSYNEQFF. This sequence joins TRBV7-9 and TRBJ2-1; TRBD1 aligns across 9 bases. The trim removed 5 bases at V and 1 base at J, leaving 3 bases unmatched. The CDR3 sequence is 15 residues long. Per germline, CDR1 SEHNR and CDR2 FQNEAQ (reference sequence).

Comments on this clone: The identical CDR3 is also encoded by other nucleotide sequences in the sample. The genes are TRBV2 and TRBJ1-1, with TRBD1 as a possible D gene (5 bases). Trimming cost V 4 bases and J 0 bases, with 9 bases left between them. The CDR3 is made up of 14 amino acids. Germline V gene data show CDR1 as SNHLY and CDR2 as FYNNEI. For the CDR3, the DNA is TGTGCCAGCAGTGGACAGCGCATGAACACTGAAGCTTTCTTT. Encoded protein: CASSGQRMNTEAFF. The full variable domain, its missing parts supplied by reference TRBV2 and TRBJ1-1, is EPEVTQTPSHQVTQMGQEVILRCVPISNHLYFYWYRQILGQKVEFLVSFYNNEISEKSEIFDDQFSVERPDGSNFTLKIRSTKLEDSAMYFCASSGQRMNTEAFFGQGTRLTVV.

This clone was observed a single time. The CDR3 coding sequence is TGTGCCAGCAGTCCGACAGGGTCGAGCTTCTATGGCTACACCTTC. Encoded protein: CASSPTGSSFYGYTF. The rearrangement links TRBV6-2 or TRBV6-3 to TRBJ1-2, with TRBD1 identical over 7 bases. The germline V gene has CDR1 MNHEY and CDR2 SVGEGT. Trimming removed 5 bases from V and 4 bases from J; junction bases left unmatched: 10. The CDR3 is 15 amino acids.

The V gene is TRBV9, the J gene TRBJ2-1; TRBD2 matches at 7 bases. The germline gives CDR1 SGDLS, CDR2 YYNGEE. The V gene end was trimmed by 0 bases and the J gene end by 4 bases; junction bases not matched to a gene: 4. The length of the CDR3 is 15 residues. The CDR3 sequence: CASSVVASGYNEQFF. The CDR3 DNA is TGTGCCAGCAGCGTAGTGGCTAGCGGTTACAATGAGCAGTTCTTC.

The chain links TRBV5-6 to TRBJ1-6, with 9 bases that match TRBD1. Germline V gene data show CDR1 as SGHDT and CDR2 as YYEEEE. The CDR3 has 16 residues. The ends lost 4 bases at V and 7 bases at J; junction bases unmatched: 9. The CDR3 bases are TGTGCCAGCAGCGAGGGAGGGACAGGGTTGAATTCACCCCTCCACTTT. Translation: CASSEGGTGLNSPLHF.

This chain connects TRBV18 to TRBJ2-7; the D gene is possibly TRBD1 (7 bases). Between the trimmed V and J ends, which lost 4 bases and 2 bases, there was a span of 15 bases. Germline V gives CDR1 KGHSH, CDR2 LQKENI. The CDR3 spans 15 residues. The CDR3 sequence: CASSQGGTAPYEQYF. The CDR3 nucleotides read TGTGCCAGCTCACAGGGCGGGACAGCACCCTACGAGCAGTACTTC.

The chain is built from TRBV6-6 and TRBJ2-1, with 8 bases aligning to TRBD2. Germline V gives CDR1 MNHNY, CDR2 SVGAGI (reference sequence). CDR3 size: 16 residues. The ends lost 0 bases at V and 9 bases at J; junction bases unmatched: 10. The CDR3 sequence is CASSYSGGRPPGEQFF. As DNA, the CDR3 is TGTGCCAGCAGTTACTCGGGCGGGAGGCCCCCGGGTGAGCAGTTCTTC.

For this clone: A read error may produce the germline difference seen at one junction end. The chain has TRBV7-7 and TRBJ2-3; 8 bases line up with TRBD1. The CDR3 is 15 amino acids. Germline CDR1 SSHAT, CDR2 FNYEAQ (reference sequence). CDR3 sequence: CASSRTGTGTDTQYF. In nucleotides, the CDR3 is TGTGCTAGCAGCCGGACAGGGACCGGCACAGATACGCAGTATTTT.

The J gene is TRBJ2-7, the V gene TRBV30, with a tentative D call TRBD2 (5 bases). The CDR3 is made up of 15 amino acids. In germline, CDR1 is GTSNPN, CDR2 SVGIG (reference sequence). Trimming stripped 3 bases from V and 13 bases from J, with 28 bases between. Written as DNA, the CDR3 is TGTGCCTGGAGAACTCCCGGGTCGGTCGGGATGGGCGTTTACTTC. Translated: CAWRTPGSVGMGVYF.

J is TRBJ2-3 and V is TRBV5-1; perhaps TRBD1 as D (5 bases). The CDR3 covers 15 residues. Trimming removed 4 bases at V and 0 bases at J, with 12 bases between. Germline CDR1 is SGHRS and CDR2 is YFSETQ. DNA of the CDR3: TGCGCCAGCAGCAGGGGTCCTACAAGCACAGATACGCAGTATTTT. Translation: CASSRGPTSTDTQYF.

The chain couples TRBV3-1 (or the pseudogene TRBV3-2) to TRBJ2-3, with 10 bases fitting TRBD2. Germline trimming cut 6 bases from V and 1 base from J; bases unmatched to any gene: 7. The CDR3 is 16 amino acids. Germline loops: CDR1 LGHDT, CDR2 YNNKEL (reference sequence). The CDR3 sequence: CASRLYGTSGTDTQYF. DNA of the CDR3: TGTGCCAGCAGGCTCTACGGGACTAGCGGCACAGATACGCAGTATTTT.

This rearrangement joins TRBV18 to TRBJ2-7; possibly TRBD1 for D (6 bases). The V gene lost 3 bases and the J gene lost 4 bases, with 10 bases spanning the gap. Per the germline V gene, CDR1 is KGHSH and CDR2 is LQKENI. The CDR3 extends over 13 amino acids. The CDR3 reads CASSPRGMYEQYF. Written as DNA, the CDR3 is TGTGCCAGCTCACCGAGGGGGATGTACGAGCAGTACTTC.

The chain couples TRBV3-1 (or the pseudogene TRBV3-2) to TRBJ2-7, with 7 bases that match TRBD1. Germline lookup yields CDR1 LGHDT and CDR2 YNNKEL (reference sequence). CDR3 length: 16 amino acids. The J segment lost 3 bases and the V segment lost 3 bases, leaving 11 bases of the junction unmatched. The CDR3 protein is CASSHVPGTANYEQYF. The CDR3 DNA sequence: TGTGCCAGCAGCCACGTACCCGGGACAGCCAACTACGAGCAGTACTTC.

The CDR3 here is CASSQDLTGGPQFF. CDR3 DNA: TGTGCCAGCAGCCAAGATCTCACGGGAGGGCCTCAGTTCTTC. V usage is TRBV14 and J usage is TRBJ2-1, with TRBD2 identical over 8 bases. Germline CDR1 is SGHDN and CDR2 is FVKESK. The CDR3 sequence is 14 residues long. Trimming cost V 0 bases and J 13 bases; bases outside gene matches: 8.

The sample holds a few counts of this clone. V usage is TRBV7-6 and J usage is TRBJ1-5; D gene ambiguous. The CDR3 length is 14 residues. Trimming shortened V by 1 base and J by 4 bases, and 8 bases separated the two germline ends. Germline V CDR1 and CDR2: SGHVS, FNYEAQ. The CDR3: CASSLGAGNQPQHF. The CDR3 bases are TGTGCCAGCAGCTTAGGAGCGGGTAATCAGCCCCAGCATTTT.

The chain is built from TRBV6-5 and TRBJ1-1; 7 bases map to TRBD1. The ends lost 7 bases at V and 4 bases at J; junction bases unmatched: 6. The CDR3 runs 13 residues. Germline lookup yields CDR1 MNHEY and CDR2 SVGAGI. The CDR3 DNA reads TGTGCCAGCAAAACGACAGGGAGCACTGAAGCTTTCTTT. This encodes CASKTTGSTEAFF.

The sample holds a few counts of this clone. The gene calls are TRBV3-1 (or the pseudogene TRBV3-2) and TRBJ1-5, with a tentative D call TRBD1 (5 bases). The CDR3 is made up of 14 amino acids. Germline CDR1 LGHDT, CDR2 YNNKEL (reference sequence). Trimming pared 2 bases from V and 7 bases from J, leaving 12 bases between. The CDR3 nucleotides are TGTGCCAGCAGCCAAAGGGGTCACCAACAGCCCCAGCATTTT. This encodes CASSQRGHQQPQHF.

The J gene is TRBJ2-2, the V gene TRBV13, with 8 nucleotides matching TRBD2. Germline trimming cut 2 bases from V and 4 bases from J; bases unmatched to any gene: 6. This CDR3 comprises 16 residues. Per germline, CDR1 PRHDT and CDR2 FYEKMQ (reference sequence). DNA of the CDR3: TGTGCCAGCAGCTTAAAGCGGGGGCGGGGCACCGGGGAGCTGTTTTTT. Protein: CASSLKRGRGTGELFF. Based on the CDR3 plus reference TRBV13 and TRBJ2-2, the full variable domain is AAGVIQSPRHLIKEKRETATLKCYPIPRHDTVYWYQQGPGQDPQFLISFYEKMQSDKGSIPDRFSAQQFSDYHSELNMSSLELGDSALYFCASSLKRGRGTGELFFGEGSRLTVL.

V and J are TRBV5-1 and TRBJ2-7, with 7 bases lining up with TRBD2. Germline V gives CDR1 SGHRS, CDR2 YFSETQ. This CDR3 is built from 13 residues. After removal of 3 bases from V and 3 bases from J, the junction contained 3 bases not matched to a gene. The CDR3 bases are TGCGCCAGCAGCTCCCAGCGGGGCTACGAGCAGTACTTC. Translating gives CASSSQRGYEQYF.

This clone has a handful of counts. The chain carries TRBV5-1 and TRBJ1-1; 9 bases fit TRBD1. V lost 4 bases and J lost 0; bases outside the gene matches: 10. The CDR3 is 17 amino acids. CDR1 is SGHRS, CDR2 YFSETQ, per germline. The CDR3 sequence is CASSLGTGTVMNTEAFF. Here the CDR3 DNA reads TGCGCCAGCAGCCTAGGGACAGGGACCGTAATGAACACTGAAGCTTTCTTT.

This clone showed up many times. This CDR3 is CASSLLGTSGYEQYF. The CDR3 nucleotides read TGTGCCAGCAGCCTCCTCGGGACTAGCGGATACGAGCAGTACTTC. The chain has TRBV5-4 and TRBJ2-7; 11 bases match TRBD2. Germline V gives CDR1 SGHNT, CDR2 YYREEE (reference sequence). Unmatched junction bases numbered 7, after V lost 4 bases and J lost 4 bases. This CDR3 is built from 15 residues.

This rearrangement joins TRBV7-8 to TRBJ2-1; D not certain. V was clipped by 5 bases and J by 4 bases, with 6 bases between them. There are 12 residues in the CDR3. CDR1 and CDR2 from the germline V gene are SGHVS and FQNEAQ. The CDR3 protein is CASSLRYNEQFF. For the CDR3, the DNA is TGTGCCAGCAGCCTTCGTTACAATGAGCAGTTCTTC.

The rearrangement links TRBV29-1 to TRBJ2-1, with TRBD1 matching over 8 bases. The CDR3 extends over 14 amino acids. Germline lookup yields CDR1 SQVTM and CDR2 ANQGSEA. Unmatched junction bases numbered 4, after V lost 6 bases and J lost 0 bases. DNA of the CDR3: TGCAGCGTGGGGGACAGGAGCTCCTACAATGAGCAGTTCTTC. Protein sequence: CSVGDRSSYNEQFF.

V gene TRBV6-6 combines with J gene TRBJ2-7, with TRBD1 matching 9 bases. The ends lost 5 bases at V and 6 bases at J; junction bases unmatched: 14. The CDR3 contains 16 residues. Germline lookup yields CDR1 MNHNY and CDR2 SVGAGI (reference sequence). CDR3 sequence: CASSKPNAGTGSEQYF. The CDR3 DNA reads TGTGCCAGCAGTAAACCGAACGCCGGGACAGGGTCCGAGCAGTACTTC.